This passage covers 20 T cell receptor beta chains from one sample sequenced in a study of blood T cell repertoires in COVID-19. Sequenced by immunoSEQ multiplex PCR; TCRdb stores in-frame clones only, minus some. Among around 62,000 clones listed, under 95% were seen once. The material sequenced was peripheral blood. These receptors originate from a man aged 70 or older with active COVID-19.

With respect to this clone: The sample contains more than one DNA sequence encoding this CDR3. This chain links TRBV6-5 with TRBJ2-2; 7 nucleotides agree with TRBD1. Germline trimming cut 9 bases from V and 3 bases from J; bases unmatched to any gene: 10. The CDR3 has 15 amino acids. Germline-derived CDR1 and CDR2 are MNHEY and SVGAGI. CDR3 region: CASRGQGVYTGELFF. The CDR3 region has the DNA TGTGCCAGTAGAGGGCAGGGGGTTTACACCGGGGAGCTGTTTTTT.

V gene TRBV11-3 combines with J gene TRBJ2-5; D possibly corresponds to TRBD2 (7 bases). V was shortened by 5 bases and J by 4 bases, with 20 bases between the two germline ends. CDR3 size: 16 residues. CDR1 and CDR2 (germline): SGHNT, YENEEA. The CDR3 spells CASSLRGSGEGETQYF. In DNA, the CDR3 is TGTGCCAGCAGCCTTAGGGGGAGCGGGGAGGGAGAGACCCAGTACTTC.

The J gene is TRBJ1-2, the V gene TRBV6-2 or TRBV6-3, with TRBD1 as a possible D gene (5 bases). Germline V gene data show CDR1 as MNHEY and CDR2 as SVGEGT. V lost 6 bases, J lost 8 bases, and 19 bases lay in between. This CDR3 is 14 amino acids long. CDR3 amino acids: CASSPLSGHRGYTF. As DNA, the CDR3 is TGTGCCAGCAGCCCTTTATCAGGACATCGGGGCTACACCTTC.

The CDR3 spells CASSPFGTGVYGYTF. The DNA for the CDR3 is TGTGCCAGCAGTCCGTTCGGGACAGGAGTCTATGGCTACACCTTC. The rearrangement uses TRBV27 and TRBJ1-2, with 8 bases that match TRBD1. This CDR3 contains 15 residues. The junction had 9 bases not matched to a gene; V was cut back by 5 bases and J by 4 bases. Germline-derived CDR1 and CDR2 are MNHEY and SMNVEV (reference sequence).

The V call is TRBV5-4, the J call TRBJ1-3, with 7 bases fitting TRBD1. There are 16 residues in the CDR3. Germline values: CDR1 SGHNT, CDR2 YYREEE (reference sequence). With 4 bases clipped from V and 4 bases from J, the junction kept 11 bases outside the gene matches. The CDR3 sequence is CASSADGQVGGNTIYF. The CDR3 DNA reads as TGTGCCAGCAGCGCCGACGGACAGGTCGGGGGAAACACCATATATTTT.

This clone was picked up one time. This chain joins TRBV5-1 and TRBJ2-3, with TRBD2 matching over 14 bases. With V trimmed by 1 base and J by 1 base, 5 bases remained unmatched. CDR1 is SGHRS and CDR2 is YFSETQ in the germline V gene. The length of the CDR3 is 18 residues. This chain's CDR3 is CASSLKGLAGEGTDTQYF. CDR3 in DNA: TGCGCCAGCAGCTTGAAGGGACTAGCGGGGGAAGGCACAGATACGCAGTATTTT.

CDR3 DNA: TGTGCCAGCAGTTACCAGAGGACAGGGTGGGATGAGCAGTTCTTC. It is translated as CASSYQRTGWDEQFF. The rearrangement joins TRBV6-5 to TRBJ2-1, with 8 bases that match TRBD1. This CDR3 spans 15 amino acids. V lost 2 bases to trimming and J lost 8 bases; unmatched junction nucleotides: 8. Germline-derived CDR1 and CDR2 are MNHEY and SVGAGI.

The chain employs TRBV7-2 and TRBJ2-3; 7 nucleotides line up with TRBD2. The J segment lost 5 bases and the V segment lost 8 bases, leaving 4 bases of the junction unmatched. The CDR3 runs 12 residues. Germline CDR1 and CDR2: SGHTA and FQGNSA. CDR3 sequence: CASRPSGDTQYF. The CDR3, as DNA: TGTGCCAGCCGTCCTAGCGGAGATACGCAGTATTTT.

This clone was counted a single time. The genes are TRBV6-2 or TRBV6-3 and TRBJ2-1; 10 bases fit TRBD2. This CDR3 contains 16 residues. CDR1 is MNHEY, CDR2 SVGEGT, per germline. Trimming at V came to 2 bases and at J to 2 bases, leaving 3 bases not matched to a gene. The CDR3 nucleotides are TGTGCCAGCAGTTACCGCAGCGGGGGGGCCTACAATGAGCAGTTCTTC. This encodes CASSYRSGGAYNEQFF.

This clone is a singleton in its sample. The V call is TRBV3-1 (or the pseudogene TRBV3-2), the J call TRBJ2-2; 10 bases map to TRBD2. CDR1 is LGHDT, CDR2 YNNKEL, per germline (reference sequence). The CDR3 length is 17 residues. V was clipped by 1 base and J by 1 base; unmatched bases: 3. The CDR3 protein is CASSQVSSGGNTGELFF. As DNA, the CDR3 is TGTGCCAGCAGCCAAGTCTCTAGCGGGGGGAACACCGGGGAGCTGTTTTTT.

The rearrangement links TRBV5-8 to TRBJ1-2; D is undetermined. Trimming stripped 6 bases from V and 0 bases from J, with 12 bases between. The CDR3 has 14 amino acids. Per the germline V gene, CDR1 is SGHTS and CDR2 is YDEGEE. The CDR3 is CASIRGGANYGYTF. The CDR3 region has the DNA TGTGCCAGCATCCGGGGAGGCGCTAACTATGGCTACACCTTC.

The chain employs TRBV3-1 (or the pseudogene TRBV3-2) and TRBJ2-5; D remains unclear. Germline CDR1 is LGHDT and CDR2 is YNNKEL (reference sequence). V was cut by 0 bases and J by 4 bases, with 9 bases left in between. CDR3 size: 14 residues. CDR3 DNA sequence: TGTGCCAGCAGCCAAGAGCTCTACGTAGAGACCCAGTACTTC. This encodes CASSQELYVETQYF.

J is TRBJ1-6 and V is TRBV2, with TRBD1 matching over 11 bases. Germline-derived CDR1 and CDR2 are SNHLY and FYNNEI. The CDR3 covers 14 residues. The V segment lost 10 bases and the J segment 8 bases; nucleotides outside the gene matches: 7. CDR3 DNA sequence: TGTGCCAATCAACCGGGACAGGGGGATTCACCCCTCCACTTT. Protein sequence: CANQPGQGDSPLHF.

For this clone: Mismatch with germline at one junction end may stem from a read error. The CDR3 sequence is CASSYGGTSVQFF. The CDR3 DNA reads TGTGCTAGCAGCTACGGTGGGACTAGCGTACAGTTCTTC. V usage is TRBV7-7 and J usage is TRBJ2-1, with TRBD2 identical over 10 bases. This CDR3 is built from 13 residues. Germline CDR1 reads SSHAT; CDR2 reads FNYEAQ (reference sequence).

J is TRBJ2-7 and V is TRBV18, with D unresolved. The V end was cut by 2 bases, the J end by 3 bases, with 8 bases between. Germline loops: CDR1 KGHSH, CDR2 LQKENI. There are 13 residues in the CDR3. CDR3 DNA sequence: TGTGCCAGCTCACCAGTACAAGACTACGAGCAGTACTTC. Amino acids: CASSPVQDYEQYF.

The chain has TRBV10-2 and TRBJ2-1; D gene ambiguous. This CDR3 spans 12 amino acids. The germline gives CDR1 WSHSY, CDR2 SAAADI. The V end was cut by 0 bases, the J end by 12 bases, with 9 bases between. The CDR3: CASSESIQRQFF. The CDR3 DNA reads as TGCGCCAGCAGTGAGTCCATTCAGCGGCAGTTCTTC.

The chain recombines TRBV18 with TRBJ1-5, with 8 bases matching TRBD1. The V and J ends lost 2 bases and 7 bases, in that order; junction bases with no gene match: 13. Germline V gene lookup returns CDR1 KGHSH and CDR2 LQKENI. The CDR3 consists of 17 residues. CDR3 in DNA: TGTGCCAGCTCACCATCCGGACAGGGAAGTTCAGGACAGCCCCAGCATTTT. Amino acid sequence: CASSPSGQGSSGQPQHF.

The rearrangement links TRBV5-1 to TRBJ2-5; TRBD2 matches at 8 bases. Germline V gene sequence: CDR1 SGHRS, CDR2 YFSETQ. The ends lost 2 bases at V and 1 base at J; junction bases unmatched: 4. The CDR3 spans 15 residues. The CDR3 sequence: CASSFGGEVQETQYF. The CDR3 bases are TGCGCCAGCAGCTTCGGGGGGGAGGTCCAAGAGACCCAGTACTTC.

The CDR3 reads CASTLGQNTDTQYF. CDR3 sequence (DNA): TGCGCCAGCACTCTGGGACAGAACACAGATACGCAGTATTTT. This rearrangement joins TRBV5-1 to TRBJ2-3, with 7 bases lining up with TRBD1. Germline V gives CDR1 SGHRS, CDR2 YFSETQ. The length of the CDR3 is 14 residues. V shed 6 bases, J shed 2 bases, and the junction held 6 bases outside the gene matches. Based on the CDR3 plus reference TRBV5-1 and TRBJ2-3, the full variable domain is KAGVTQTPRYLIKTRGQQVTLSCSPISGHRSVSWYQQTPGQGLQFLFEYFSETQRNKGNFPGRFSGRQFSNSRSEMNVSTLELGDSALYLCASTLGQNTDTQYFGPGTRLTVL.

This clone was seen once. This chain links TRBV9 with TRBJ2-1; TRBD2 matches at 8 bases. Per the germline V gene, CDR1 is SGDLS and CDR2 is YYNGEE. The CDR3 is 19 residues long. J lost 3 bases, V lost 4 bases, and 18 bases had no gene match. CDR3 coding DNA: TGTGCCAGCAGCCCCCGACCGGGGGCTAGCGGGCGAAACTACAATGAGCAGTTCTTC. It codes for CASSPRPGASGRNYNEQFF.